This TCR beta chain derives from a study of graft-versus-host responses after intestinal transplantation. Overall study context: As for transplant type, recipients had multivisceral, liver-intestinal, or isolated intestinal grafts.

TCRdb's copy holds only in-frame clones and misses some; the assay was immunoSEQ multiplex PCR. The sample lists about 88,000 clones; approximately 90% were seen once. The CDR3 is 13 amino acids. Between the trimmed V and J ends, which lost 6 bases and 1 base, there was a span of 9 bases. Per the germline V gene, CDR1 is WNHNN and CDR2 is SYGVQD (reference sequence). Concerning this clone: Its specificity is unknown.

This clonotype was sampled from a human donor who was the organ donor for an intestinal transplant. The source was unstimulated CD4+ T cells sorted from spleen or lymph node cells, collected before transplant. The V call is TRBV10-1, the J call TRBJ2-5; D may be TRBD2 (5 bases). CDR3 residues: CASSPSGQETQYF. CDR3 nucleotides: TGCGCCAGCAGCCCGAGCGGCCAAGAGACCCAGTACTTC.